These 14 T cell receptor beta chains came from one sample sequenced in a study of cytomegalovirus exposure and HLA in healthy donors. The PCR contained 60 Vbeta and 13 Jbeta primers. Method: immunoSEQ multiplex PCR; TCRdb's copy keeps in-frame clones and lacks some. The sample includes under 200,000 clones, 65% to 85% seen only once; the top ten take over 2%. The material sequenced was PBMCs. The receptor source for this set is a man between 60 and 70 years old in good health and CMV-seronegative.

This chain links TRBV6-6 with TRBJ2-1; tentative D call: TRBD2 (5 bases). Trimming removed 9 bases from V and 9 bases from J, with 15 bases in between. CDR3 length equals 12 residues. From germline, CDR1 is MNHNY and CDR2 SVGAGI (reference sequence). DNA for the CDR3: TGTGCCAGTTCAACACCGGCGGGTGAGCAGTTCTTC. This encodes CASSTPAGEQFF.

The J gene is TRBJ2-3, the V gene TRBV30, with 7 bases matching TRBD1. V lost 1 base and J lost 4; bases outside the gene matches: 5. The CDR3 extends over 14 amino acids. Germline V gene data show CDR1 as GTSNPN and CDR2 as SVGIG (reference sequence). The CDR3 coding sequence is TGTGCCTGGAGTGACAGGGGTATCGCAGATACGCAGTATTTT. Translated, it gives CAWSDRGIADTQYF. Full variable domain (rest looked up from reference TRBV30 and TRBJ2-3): SQTIHQWPATLVQPVGSPLSLECTVEGTSNPNLYWYRQAAGRGLQLLFYSVGIGQISSEVPQNLSASRPQDRQFILSSKKLLLSDSGFYLCAWSDRGIADTQYFGPGTRLTVL.

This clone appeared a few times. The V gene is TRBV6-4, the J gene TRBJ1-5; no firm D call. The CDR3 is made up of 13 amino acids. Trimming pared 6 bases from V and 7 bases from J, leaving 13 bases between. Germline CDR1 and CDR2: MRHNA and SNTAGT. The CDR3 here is CASSFDMGQPQHF. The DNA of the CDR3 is TGTGCCAGCAGCTTTGACATGGGCCAGCCCCAGCATTTT.

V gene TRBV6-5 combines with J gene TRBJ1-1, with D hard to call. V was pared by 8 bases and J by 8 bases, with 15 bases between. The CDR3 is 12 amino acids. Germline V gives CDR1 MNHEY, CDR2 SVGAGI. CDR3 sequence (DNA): TGTGCCAGCGGAGAGGAAGAGTGGGAAGCTTTCTTT. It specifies CASGEEEWEAFF.

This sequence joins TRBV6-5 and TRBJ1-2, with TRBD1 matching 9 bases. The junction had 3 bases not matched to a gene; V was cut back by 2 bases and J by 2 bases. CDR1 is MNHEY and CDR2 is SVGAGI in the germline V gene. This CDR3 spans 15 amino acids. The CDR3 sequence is CASSYHGQGNYGYTF. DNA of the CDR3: TGTGCCAGCAGTTACCACGGACAGGGGAACTATGGCTACACCTTC.

In DNA form, the CDR3 reads TGTGCCAGCAGCTTACTAGCGGGAGCCGAGCAGTTCTTC. It yields the protein CASSLLAGAEQFF. The gene calls are TRBV6-6 and TRBJ2-1; 11 bases match TRBD2. V lost 6 bases, J lost 10 bases, and 5 bases stayed unmatched. The CDR3 is 13 residues long. Per germline, CDR1 MNHNY and CDR2 SVGAGI (reference sequence).

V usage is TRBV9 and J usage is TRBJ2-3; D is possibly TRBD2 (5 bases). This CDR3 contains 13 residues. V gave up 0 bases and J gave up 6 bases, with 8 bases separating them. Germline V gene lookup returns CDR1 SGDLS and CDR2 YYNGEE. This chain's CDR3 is CASSVGWRDTQYF. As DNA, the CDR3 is TGTGCCAGCAGCGTAGGGTGGAGGGATACGCAGTATTTT.

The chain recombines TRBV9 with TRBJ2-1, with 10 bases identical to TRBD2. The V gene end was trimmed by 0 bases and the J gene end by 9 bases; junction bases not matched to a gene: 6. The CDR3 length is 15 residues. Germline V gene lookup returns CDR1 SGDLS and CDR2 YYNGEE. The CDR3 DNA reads TGTGCCAGCAGCGTAGCGCTAGCGGGAGATTCTGAGCAGTTCTTC. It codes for CASSVALAGDSEQFF.

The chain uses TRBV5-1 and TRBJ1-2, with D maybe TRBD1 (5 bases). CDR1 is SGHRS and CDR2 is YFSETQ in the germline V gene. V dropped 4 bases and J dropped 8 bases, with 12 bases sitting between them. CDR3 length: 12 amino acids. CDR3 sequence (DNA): TGCGCCAGCAGCCGTACAGGTCTCGGCTACACCTTC. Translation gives CASSRTGLGYTF.

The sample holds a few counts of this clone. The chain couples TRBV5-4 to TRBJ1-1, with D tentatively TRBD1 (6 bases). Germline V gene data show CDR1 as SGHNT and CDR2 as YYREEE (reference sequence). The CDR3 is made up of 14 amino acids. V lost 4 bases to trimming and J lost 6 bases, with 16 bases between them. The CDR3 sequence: CASSIAQGRAEAFF. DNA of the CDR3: TGTGCCAGCAGCATTGCCCAGGGGAGGGCTGAAGCTTTCTTT. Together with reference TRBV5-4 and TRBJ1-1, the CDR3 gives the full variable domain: ETGVTQSPTHLIKTRGQQVTLRCSSQSGHNTVSWYQQALGQGPQFIFQYYREEENGRGNFPPRFSGLQFPNYSSELNVNALELDDSALYLCASSIAQGRAEAFFGQGTRLTVV.

CDR3 in amino acids: CASSLVAPGELFF. The CDR3 DNA reads as TGTGCCAGCAGCTTAGTGGCTCCCGGGGAGCTGTTTTTT. The chain carries TRBV7-9 and TRBJ2-2; unclear D gene. Germline loops: CDR1 SEHNR, CDR2 FQNEAQ (reference sequence). Trimming took off 1 base at V and 6 bases at J, with 6 bases between the two ends. This CDR3 is built from 13 residues.

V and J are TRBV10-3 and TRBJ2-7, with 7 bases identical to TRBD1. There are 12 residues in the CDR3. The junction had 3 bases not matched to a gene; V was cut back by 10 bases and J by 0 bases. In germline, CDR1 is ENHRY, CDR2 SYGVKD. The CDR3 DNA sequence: TGTGCCACCGGACAGGACTCCTACGAGCAGTACTTC. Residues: CATGQDSYEQYF.

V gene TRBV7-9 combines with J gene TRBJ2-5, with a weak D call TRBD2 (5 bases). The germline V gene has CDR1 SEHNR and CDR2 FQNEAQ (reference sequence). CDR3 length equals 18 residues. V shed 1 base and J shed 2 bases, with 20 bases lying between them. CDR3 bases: TGTGCCAGCAGCTTAGGATCAGGAGGATACGTCCATCAAGAGACCCAGTACTTC. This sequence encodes CASSLGSGGYVHQETQYF.

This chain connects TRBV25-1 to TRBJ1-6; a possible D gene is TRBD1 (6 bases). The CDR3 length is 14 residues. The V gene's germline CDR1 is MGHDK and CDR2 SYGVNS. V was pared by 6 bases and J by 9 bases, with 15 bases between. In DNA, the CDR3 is TGTGCCAGCAGGAACAGGGTTTATCCTTCACCCCTCCACTTT. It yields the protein CASRNRVYPSPLHF.